This entry concerns a single TCR beta chain. The target antigen is unknown. The sample is drawn from a study of cytomegalovirus exposure and HLA in healthy donors. General study findings and limits: Many donors shared some public TCRs, even though most TCR sequences were rare. Analyses of presence and absence presupposed an approximately uniform sequencing depth across donors. In a later analysis, across HLA loci, associated TCR counts were highest for DRB1, lowest for HLA-C. An analysis done earlier found most TCR beta V segments productive about 90% or about 30% of the time.

Use of 60 Vbeta and 13 Jbeta primers characterized the PCR. The repertoire was sequenced with immunoSEQ multiplex PCR; TCRdb's copy has only in-frame clones and lacks some. There are tens of thousands of clones in the sample; around 73% occur only once, and around 3.5% lies in the top ten. Germline V gene data show CDR1 as MNHEY and CDR2 as SVGAGI. V lost 4 bases, J lost 3 bases, and 19 bases lay in between. This CDR3 contains 16 residues. This chain uses TRBV6-5 with TRBJ2-7; D is possibly TRBD2 (6 bases). The TCR comes from a woman in her thirties in good health and CMV-seronegative. The sequenced sample was PBMCs. The CDR3 here is CASSSDTQGTGYEQYF. In DNA, the CDR3 is TGTGCCAGCAGTTCCGACACCCAAGGGACTGGCTACGAGCAGTACTTC.